This T cell receptor beta chain was documented in a study of T cell changes during pregnancy in multiple sclerosis. Germline assignment: CDR1 SGHVS and CDR2 FQNEAQ. CDR3 length equals 13 residues. The V segment lost 5 bases and the J segment 6 bases; nucleotides outside the gene matches: 6. Produced via immunoSEQ multiplex PCR; TCRdb's table is partial and in-frame only. This table holds over 20,000 clones, approximately 87% found once. This receptor was identified in a female donor with multiple sclerosis, enrolled in a pregnancy study. The chain carries TRBV7-8 and TRBJ2-7, with TRBD1 matching over 8 bases. This specimen consisted of CD8+ T cells from peripheral blood mononuclear cells, obtained before pregnancy. In DNA form, the CDR3 reads TGTGCCAGCAGCCATGAAACAGGGGGCGAGCAGTACTTC. It translates to CASSHETGGEQYF. The full variable domain, with the rest looked up from reference TRBV7-8 and TRBJ2-7, is GAGVSQSPRYKVAKRGQDVALRCDPISGHVSLFWYQQALGQGPEFLTYFQNEAQLDKSGLPSDRFFAERPEGSVSTLKIQRTQQEDSAVYLCASSHETGGEQYFGPGTRLTVT.